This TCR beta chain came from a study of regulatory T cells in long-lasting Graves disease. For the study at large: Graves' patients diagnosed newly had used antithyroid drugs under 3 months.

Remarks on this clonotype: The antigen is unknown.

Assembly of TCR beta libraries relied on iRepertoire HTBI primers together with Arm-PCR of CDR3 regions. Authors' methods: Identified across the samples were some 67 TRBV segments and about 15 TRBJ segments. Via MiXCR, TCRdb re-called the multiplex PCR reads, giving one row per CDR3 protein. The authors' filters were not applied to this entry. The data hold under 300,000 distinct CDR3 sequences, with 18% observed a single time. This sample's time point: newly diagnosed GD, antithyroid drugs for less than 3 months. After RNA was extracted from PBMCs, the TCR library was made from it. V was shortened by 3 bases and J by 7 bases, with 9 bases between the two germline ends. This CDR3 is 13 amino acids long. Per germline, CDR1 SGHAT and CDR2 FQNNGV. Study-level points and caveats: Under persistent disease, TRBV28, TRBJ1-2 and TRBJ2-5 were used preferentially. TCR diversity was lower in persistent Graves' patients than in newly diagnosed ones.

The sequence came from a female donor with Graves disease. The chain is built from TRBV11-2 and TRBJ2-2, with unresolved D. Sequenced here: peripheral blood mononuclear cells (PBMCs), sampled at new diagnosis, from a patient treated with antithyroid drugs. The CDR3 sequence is CASSFSFHGELFF. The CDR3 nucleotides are TGTGCCAGCAGCTTTTCCTTCCACGGGGAGCTGTTTTTT.